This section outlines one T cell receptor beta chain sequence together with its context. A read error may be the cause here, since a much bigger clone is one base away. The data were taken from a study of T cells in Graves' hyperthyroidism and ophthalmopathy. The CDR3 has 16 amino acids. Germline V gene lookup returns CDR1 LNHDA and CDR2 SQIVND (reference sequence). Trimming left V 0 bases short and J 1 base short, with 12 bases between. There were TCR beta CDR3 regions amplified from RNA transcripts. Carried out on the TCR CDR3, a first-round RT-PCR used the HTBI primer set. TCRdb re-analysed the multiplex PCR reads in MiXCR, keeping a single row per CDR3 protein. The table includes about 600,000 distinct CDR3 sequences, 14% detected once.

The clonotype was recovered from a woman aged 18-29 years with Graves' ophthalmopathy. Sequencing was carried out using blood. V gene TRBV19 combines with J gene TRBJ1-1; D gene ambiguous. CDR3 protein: CASSIDLWGKNTEAFF. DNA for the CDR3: TGTGCCAGTAGTATAGATCTCTGGGGTAAGAACACTGAAGCTTTCTTT.